These 24 T cell receptor beta chains were all obtained from the same sample, sequenced in a study of CD8 T cells in ankylosing spondylitis. One entry per CDR3 protein results from TCRdb running MiXCR on the 5' RACE reads. The sample consists of some 200,000 distinct CDR3 sequences, 9.5% to 15% of them appearing once. The specimen sequenced was blood, either unsorted or a sorted T cell fraction (not recorded which). These receptors were obtained from a male donor with ankylosing spondylitis or in good health (not recorded which).

V and J are TRBV7-2 and TRBJ1-5, with D tentatively TRBD1 (5 bases). The germline V gene encodes CDR1 SGHTA and CDR2 FQGNSA. Trimming removed 5 bases from V and 7 bases from J, with 15 bases in between. This CDR3 is 14 amino acids long. DNA for the CDR3: TGTGCCAGCAGCCCAGGGAGGGGAGGGCAGCCCCAGCATTTT. This encodes CASSPGRGGQPQHF. Drawing the rest from reference TRBV7-2 and TRBJ1-5, the complete variable domain is GAGVSQSPSNKVTEKGKDVELRCDPISGHTALYWYRQSLGQGLEFLIYFQGNSAPDKSGLPSDRFSAERTGGSVSTLTIQRTQQEDSAVYLCASSPGRGGQPQHFGDGTRLSIL.

V gene TRBV7-2 combines with J gene TRBJ2-1; D gene unclear. The V gene's germline CDR1 is SGHTA and CDR2 FQGNSA. Deletions cut 5 bases from V and 0 bases from J, with 11 bases between. The CDR3 runs 15 residues. The chain's CDR3 is CASSLSPSSYNEQFF. DNA of the CDR3: TGTGCCAGCAGCCTTAGCCCGAGCTCCTACAATGAGCAGTTCTTC.

This clonotype occurred a few times. The chain combines TRBV3-1 with TRBJ2-3, with TRBD2 matching 14 bases. V lost 1 base to trimming and J lost 7 bases; unmatched junction nucleotides: 4. Germline CDR1 is LGHDT and CDR2 is YNNKEL (reference sequence). This CDR3 has 16 amino acids. The CDR3 DNA follows: TGTGCCAGCAGCCAAGCGTGGACTAGCGGGGGGTATACGCAGTATTTT. Amino acid sequence: CASSQAWTSGGYTQYF.

The chain uses TRBV6-5 and TRBJ2-3; 13 positions match TRBD2. Germline loops: CDR1 MNHEY, CDR2 SVGAGI. V lost 4 bases to trimming and J lost 4 bases; unmatched junction nucleotides: 2. The CDR3 length is 15 residues. CDR3 protein: CASSFTSGRADTQYF. CDR3 in DNA: TGTGCCAGCAGTTTTACTAGCGGGAGGGCAGATACGCAGTATTTT.

This clonotype was detected a few times. This chain connects TRBV4-1 to TRBJ2-7, with 8 bases that match TRBD2. V was clipped by 2 bases and J by 7 bases; unmatched bases: 10. Germline CDR1 and CDR2: MGHRA and YSYEKL. The CDR3 extends over 15 amino acids. DNA for the CDR3: TGCGCCAGCAGCCAACGAAACGGGGGCGGGGGGGAGCAGTACTTC. This sequence encodes CASSQRNGGGGEQYF.

This clonotype has a handful of counts. The chain employs TRBV12-3 or TRBV12-4 and TRBJ2-1; D is ambiguous. The length of the CDR3 is 14 residues. V lost 3 bases and J lost 7, with 13 bases in between. CDR3 in amino acids: CASSFVRAGNEQFF. The CDR3 DNA reads as TGTGCCAGCAGTTTTGTAAGAGCCGGGAATGAGCAGTTCTTC.

In its sample, this clonotype was seen a few times. This chain links TRBV27 with TRBJ2-1; TRBD2 matches 14 bases. The CDR3 sequence is 15 residues long. Germline V gene lookup returns CDR1 MNHEY and CDR2 SMNVEV (reference sequence). The ends lost 9 bases at V and 7 bases at J; junction bases unmatched: 8. CDR3 sequence: CASTAGTSGRNEQFF. Written as DNA, the CDR3 is TGTGCCAGTACTGCGGGGACTAGCGGGAGAAATGAGCAGTTCTTC.

The table lists this clonotype with a few counts. The gene calls are TRBV12-3 or TRBV12-4 and TRBJ2-7; 7 bases are shared with TRBD1. V was pared by 3 bases and J by 3 bases, with 5 bases of the junction left unmatched. The CDR3 is 14 residues long. This CDR3 reads CASSFAGGDYEQYF. CDR3 sequence (DNA): TGTGCCAGCAGTTTCGCAGGGGGAGACTACGAGCAGTACTTC.

This clonotype was observed a few times. The CDR3 DNA sequence: TGTGCCAGCAGCCGGGACTCTCCCGAGCAGTTCTTC. It is translated as CASSRDSPEQFF. The chain links TRBV12-3 or TRBV12-4 to TRBJ2-1, with D perhaps TRBD2 (6 bases). The CDR3 runs 12 residues. The germline V and J ends were trimmed by 6 bases and 10 bases, with 13 bases remaining between them.

This clonotype has just a few counts. The chain carries TRBV27 and TRBJ2-1; 9 positions match TRBD2. Germline CDR1 and CDR2: MNHEY and SMNVEV (reference sequence). V lost 6 bases, J lost 0 bases, and 6 bases stayed unmatched. This CDR3 region has 16 residues. CDR3 protein: CASSQFSGSSYNEQFF. The CDR3 nucleotides are TGTGCCAGCAGCCAATTTAGCGGGAGCTCCTACAATGAGCAGTTCTTC.

In its sample, this clonotype was seen many times. This chain uses TRBV12-3 or TRBV12-4 with TRBJ2-7; the D is unclear. Deletions cut 6 bases from V and 1 base from J, with 13 bases between. CDR3 length: 14 residues. DNA for the CDR3: TGTGCCAGCAGCCATTCGACGGATTCCTACGAGCAGTACTTC. It codes for CASSHSTDSYEQYF.

This chain connects TRBV5-1 to TRBJ2-2; D is possibly TRBD1 or TRBD2 (5 bases each). V lost 2 bases to trimming and J lost 7 bases, with 15 bases between them. This CDR3 has 15 amino acids. CDR1 SGHRS and CDR2 YFSETQ come from the germline V gene. The CDR3 loop reads CASSFGRDVGGELFF. As DNA, the CDR3 is TGCGCCAGCAGCTTCGGCCGGGACGTAGGCGGGGAGCTGTTTTTT. Complete variable domain (other parts from reference TRBV5-1 and TRBJ2-2): KAGVTQTPRYLIKTRGQQVTLSCSPISGHRSVSWYQQTPGQGLQFLFEYFSETQRNKGNFPGRFSGRQFSNSRSEMNVSTLELGDSALYLCASSFGRDVGGELFFGEGSRLTVL.

At least ten counts were recorded for this clonotype. The V call is TRBV29-1, the J call TRBJ2-7; 7 bases agree with TRBD1. This CDR3 comprises 11 residues. The V gene's germline CDR1 is SQVTM and CDR2 ANQGSEA. Trimming removed 7 bases from V and 5 bases from J; junction bases left unmatched: 5. The CDR3 coding sequence is TGCAGCGCTAGAGGACAGGACGAGCAGTACTTC. This codes for CSARGQDEQYF.

This clonotype was detected only a few times. V and J are TRBV7-9 and TRBJ2-2; TRBD1 might be the D (6 bases). Germline CDR1 is SEHNR and CDR2 is FQNEAQ (reference sequence). V lost 4 bases, J lost 2 bases, and 17 bases lay in between. The CDR3 spans 17 residues. The CDR3 protein is CASSSYRDTLNTGELFF. The CDR3 DNA is TGTGCCAGCAGCTCATACCGGGACACACTAAACACCGGGGAGCTGTTTTTT.

This clonotype was detected a few times. The V and J genes are TRBV4-2 and TRBJ1-2; D unresolved. This CDR3 spans 14 amino acids. V was trimmed by 1 base and J by 6 bases, leaving 12 bases between them. Looked up from germline, CDR1 is LGHNA and CDR2 is YNFKEQ. CDR3 DNA sequence: TGTGCCAGCAGCCAAGGGGCGGGCCTGAATGGCTACACCTTC. Protein: CASSQGAGLNGYTF.

This clonotype has only a few counts. The chain links TRBV18 to TRBJ1-2; 8 bases are shared with TRBD1. The CDR3 is made up of 18 amino acids. Per germline, CDR1 KGHSH and CDR2 LQKENI. J lost 4 bases, V lost 4 bases, and 17 bases had no gene match. The DNA of the CDR3 is TGTGCCAGCTCACAAGATGGGTCACGACAGGGGTTACTCTATGGCTACACCTTC. Its translation is CASSQDGSRQGLLYGYTF. The variable domain in full, with the rest retrieved from reference TRBV18 and TRBJ1-2, is NAGVMQNPRHLVRRRGQEARLRCSPMKGHSHVYWYRQLPEEGLKFMVYLQKENIIDESGMPKERFSAEFPKEGPSILRIQQVVRGDSAAYFCASSQDGSRQGLLYGYTFGSGTRLTVV.

Only a few counts were recorded for this clonotype. The chain couples TRBV20-1 to TRBJ2-4, with 8 bases identical to TRBD1. The ends lost 0 bases at V and 2 bases at J; junction bases unmatched: 9. Germline CDR1 DFQATT, CDR2 SNEGSKA (reference sequence). This CDR3 comprises 17 residues. The CDR3 reads CSARENRGVGSKNIQYF. The CDR3 DNA reads TGCAGTGCTAGAGAAAACAGGGGGGTCGGGTCCAAAAACATTCAGTACTTC.

In this sample, this clonotype turned up a few times. A read error is possible here, since a much larger clone lies one base away. V and J are TRBV4-1 and TRBJ2-1, with TRBD2 identical over 9 bases. Per germline, CDR1 MGHRA and CDR2 YSYEKL. The V and J ends lost 4 bases and 0 bases, in that order; junction bases with no gene match: 1. The CDR3 has 15 amino acids. CDR3 residues: CASSRSGGSYNEQFF. In nucleotides, the CDR3 is TGCGCCAGCAGCCGTAGCGGGGGCTCCTACAATGAGCAGTTCTTC.

The table lists this clonotype with many counts. The chain uses TRBV15 and TRBJ2-3; 7 positions match TRBD2. The CDR3 sequence is 16 residues long. The ends lost 3 bases at V and 3 bases at J; junction bases unmatched: 9. Germline V CDR1 and CDR2: LNHNV, YYDKDF (reference sequence). The CDR3 sequence: CATSRGGGEATDTQYF. For the CDR3, the DNA is TGTGCCACCAGCAGGGGCGGGGGAGAGGCAACAGATACGCAGTATTTT.

The chain uses TRBV6-1 and TRBJ2-7; a weak D match, TRBD2 (5 bases). Trimming cost V 6 bases and J 2 bases, with 14 bases left between them. This CDR3 spans 14 amino acids. The germline V gene encodes CDR1 MNHNS and CDR2 SASEGT. Here the CDR3 DNA reads TGTGCCAGCAGCCCCCGGGGAAGACCCTACGAGCAGTACTTC. Amino acids: CASSPRGRPYEQYF.

The chain recombines TRBV10-3 with TRBJ2-7; 10 bases are shared with TRBD2. Germline CDR1 ENHRY, CDR2 SYGVKD. This CDR3 spans 14 amino acids. The V and J ends lost 7 bases and 4 bases, in that order; junction bases with no gene match: 7. The CDR3 protein is CAITSGTSEYEQYF. CDR3 DNA: TGTGCCATCACTTCCGGGACTAGCGAGTACGAGCAGTACTTC.

This clonotype was picked up a small number of times. The rearrangement links TRBV19 to TRBJ2-1; 8 nucleotides align to TRBD1. V lost 4 bases and J lost 8; bases outside the gene matches: 10. Germline loops: CDR1 LNHDA, CDR2 SQIVND (reference sequence). The CDR3 has 15 residues. CDR3: CASSSPPDRVDEQFF. CDR3 bases: TGTGCCAGTAGTAGCCCCCCGGACAGGGTTGATGAGCAGTTCTTC.

This clonotype occurred many times. The chain carries TRBV15 and TRBJ2-1; D unresolved. Trimming left V 6 bases short and J 9 bases short, with 12 bases between. Germline V gene sequence: CDR1 LNHNV, CDR2 YYDKDF (reference sequence). This CDR3 contains 12 residues. CDR3 sequence: CATRGYFGEQFF. The CDR3 nucleotides read TGTGCCACCAGGGGTTACTTTGGTGAGCAGTTCTTC. The full variable domain, with the rest looked up from reference TRBV15 and TRBJ2-1, is DAMVIQNPRYQVTQFGKPVTLSCSQTLNHNVMYWYQQKSSQAPKLLFHYYDKDFNNEADTPDNFQSRRPNTSFCFLDIRSPGLGDTAMYLCATRGYFGEQFFGPGTRLTVL.

This chain uses TRBV5-1 with TRBJ2-7; D gene uncertain. The germline V gene has CDR1 SGHRS and CDR2 YFSETQ. V was cut by 3 bases and J by 4 bases, with 11 bases left in between. This CDR3 region has 13 residues. CDR3: CASSSEPSYEQYF. CDR3 in DNA: TGCGCCAGCAGCTCCGAACCCTCGTACGAGCAGTACTTC. The variable domain in full, with the rest retrieved from reference TRBV5-1 and TRBJ2-7, is KAGVTQTPRYLIKTRGQQVTLSCSPISGHRSVSWYQQTPGQGLQFLFEYFSETQRNKGNFPGRFSGRQFSNSRSEMNVSTLELGDSALYLCASSSEPSYEQYFGPGTRLTVT.